Given below is one T cell receptor beta chain in context. The DNA is omitted, as the CDR3 cannot be located on it reliably, and the CDR3 follows TCRdb's listing. The second PCR ran roughly 7 to 11 cycles with a sample-barcoded 5' primer and J-beta primers. TCRdb processed the 5' RACE reads anew with MiXCR; each CDR3 protein has one entry. This sample has fewer than 1,000,000 distinct CDR3 sequences, with around two fifths found just once. The record originates from a study of blood T cells in healthy people across ages. The CDR3 length is 17 residues, termini included. CDR1 KGHSH and CDR2 LQKENI come from the germline V gene.

The specimen sequenced was blood. The receptor comes from a man between 60 and 75 years old in good health. This rearrangement joins TRBV18 to TRBJ2-1. CDR3 residues: CASSPPQYVGGDNEQFF.